This T cell receptor (beta chain) appears in the sequencing data of a study of shared clonotypes between healthy human individuals. V gave up 4 bases and J gave up 1 base, with 13 bases separating them. Germline V CDR1 and CDR2: SGHDT, YYEEEE. The CDR3 contains 15 residues. Only a few counts were recorded for this clone. Here immunoSEQ multiplex PCR was the method, and the copy in TCRdb shows in-frame clones only, minus some. In the table there are about 960,000 clones, approximately 76% of which are singletons. This clonotype originated in a man aged 18-30 years in good health. Sequencing was done on a sample of memory CD4+ T cells sorted from blood. As to subset: CD45RA-negative fraction. The rearrangement joins TRBV5-6 to TRBJ2-3; possible D gene TRBD1, 6 bases. The CDR3 bases are TGTGCCAGCAGCCAGGGGCCTACCGGCACAGATACGCAGTATTTT. Protein: CASSQGPTGTDTQYF.